This is a list of T cell receptor beta chains from one sample in a study of CD8+ T cells in alopecia areata. The method was immunoSEQ multiplex PCR; TCRdb's version includes in-frame clones alone and lacks a portion of them. The data hold about 76,000 clones, with around 61% observed a single time. This specimen was CD8+ T cells sorted from blood, taken at week 24, from a patient treated with tofacitinib. The source of these receptors is a human donor with alopecia areata. CDR3s include the opening cysteine and the closing phenylalanine or tryptophan. D genes are given only for firm matches. Clone size is shown for a subset of rows, as once, few, many or a class of expanded clone.

cdr3_nt: TGTGCCAGCAGCTTAGACTCGTCCAATCAGCCCCAGCATTTT
cdr3_aa: CASSLDSSNQPQHF
j_call: TRBJ1-5
v_call: TRBV7-8
clone_size: -
d_call: -

cdr3_nt: TGTGCCACGGCAGGGATGGACACTGAAGCTTTCTTT
cdr3_aa: CATAGMDTEAFF
j_call: TRBJ1-1
v_call: TRBV7-9
clone_size: -
d_call: -

cdr3_nt: TGTGCCAGCCAGGACACCATTTACAATGAGCAGTTCTTC
cdr3_aa: CASQDTIYNEQFF
j_call: TRBJ2-1
v_call: TRBV28
clone_size: -
d_call: -

cdr3_nt: TGTGCCAGCACTATCGGCCGCGAGCAGTACTTC
cdr3_aa: CASTIGREQYF
j_call: TRBJ2-7
v_call: TRBV6-5
clone_size: -
d_call: -

cdr3_nt: TGTGCCAGCAGTGAACAGTACGGATACGAGCAGTACTTC
cdr3_aa: CASSEQYGYEQYF
j_call: TRBJ2-7
v_call: TRBV25-1
clone_size: once
d_call: -

cdr3_nt: TGTGCCAGCTCACCCCCTTCCTACGACAGGGCTGCCATATACGAGCAGTACTTC
cdr3_aa: CASSPPSYDRAAIYEQYF
j_call: TRBJ2-7
v_call: TRBV18
clone_size: -
d_call: TRBD1

cdr3_nt: TGTGCCAGTCGAGGCCCAGCCCTGGACGGACATAACTATGGCTACACCTTC
cdr3_aa: CASRGPALDGHNYGYTF
j_call: TRBJ1-2
v_call: TRBV27
clone_size: -
d_call: -

cdr3_nt: TGTGCCAGCAGCCACCCACAGAGCTATGGCTACACCTTC
cdr3_aa: CASSHPQSYGYTF
j_call: TRBJ1-2
v_call: TRBV7-9
clone_size: many
d_call: -

cdr3_nt: TGCGCCAGTAAACTAGCGGGAGGGTGGAATGAGCAGTTCTTC
cdr3_aa: CASKLAGGWNEQFF
j_call: TRBJ2-1
v_call: TRBV4-3
clone_size: -
d_call: TRBD2

cdr3_nt: TGTGCCAGCAGCTTGGGTTACACCTACGAGCAGTACTTC
cdr3_aa: CASSLGYTYEQYF
j_call: TRBJ2-7
v_call: TRBV5-6
clone_size: -
d_call: -